This entry is about one T cell receptor beta chain. Only a few counts were recorded for this clone. Its antigen remains unidentified. One base away there is no much larger clone; base qualities are not given. The CDR3 regions of human TCRbeta chains were analyzed by immunosequencing. In the paper's pipeline: TCRs in the repertoires were matched against a reference library of SARS-CoV-2-specific TCRs that had been generated with the MIRA antigen-specificity platform. Breadth was defined as the fraction of unique TCRs that were SARS-CoV-2-associated, and depth was defined as the fraction of total T cells that were SARS-CoV-2-associated. Using the MIRA data, every spike-specific TCR was mapped to the spike region that the TCR reacted to and assigned to either a CD4 or a CD8 class. Log10-transformed breadth and depth values were compared by one-way ANOVA with Sidak's multiple comparisons tests. As stored in TCRdb, this immuneACCESS dataset retains in-frame rearrangements with V and J assigned. A fraction of the clones does not appear; measured against another copy, unresolved V genes explain less than half of the discrepancy, and the remainder lacks a known reason. The DNA was the basis for D and trimming; V, J and clone size are from that table. This sample holds 140,000 to 150,000 clones; around 90% were observed only once. Jointly, the top ten make up 1.9% of the sample.

From the cysteine through the phenylalanine, the CDR3 covers 13 amino acids. Of the read, only the CDR3 DNA is kept; its 39 bases are in frame from base 1. The junction carries 6 bases between V and J, which are trimmed by 3 bases and 6 bases respectively. The intended sense of this specimen's time point label: about 28 days (+/-7) after the second vaccine dose. Because spike-specific TCR depth and breadth did not differ between the two schedules, AZD1222 recipients who got a second dose at roughly 4 weeks were pooled with those who got a second dose at roughly 12 weeks. Vaccinee samples came from UK trials COV001 and COV002, including a single-blind randomized controlled phase 2/3 trial of AZD1222 (ChAdOx1 nCoV-19) in healthy adults. For TCRbeta chain sequencing, PBMC samples from trial participants were taken at day 0 and at day 28 after the second dose. The record originates from a study of T cell responses to AZD1222 COVID-19 vaccine (dated by TCRdb to the early 2020s). A note on the overall study: A total of 233 trial participants underwent TCR sequencing, of whom more than 200 had received two doses of AZD1222 and roughly 26 had received two doses of the MenACWY control vaccine. Trial participants were enrolled into age subgroups of 18-55, 56-69 and 70-plus years, which contained approximately 150, 30 and 60 TCR-sequenced participants, respectively.

What the work shows at the level of the full study, not this receptor alone: Participants were mostly white British, with more females than males. The authors suggested clonal diversity may have been underestimated. Because no day 14 peak-response samples were available, repertoires were characterized only after the peak T cell response. Conclusions about previously exposed vaccinees were limited because only a handful of AZD1222 recipients were SARS-CoV-2 seropositive at baseline. Epitopes outside the regions mutated in the B.1.351 and B.1.1.7 variants were reportedly recognized by nearly half of the unique spike-specific TCRs. After two AZD1222 doses, both the breadth and the depth of spike-specific TCRs were significantly higher than at day 0 and than in MenACWY recipients. The whole spike protein was spanned by vaccine-associated CD4 TCRs, and dominant responses were seen in regions 160-218 and 743-854. In the small 56-69-year group, the increase in depth fell short of significance, most likely because of low power.

This specimen consisted of peripheral blood, obtained 28 days after the second AZD1222 dose. This sequence was found in an adult who received the AZD1222 COVID-19 vaccine. Recombination joined TRBV12-3 or TRBV12-4 with TRBJ1-6; no confident D gene assignment can be made. CDR3 region: CASSLRSNSPLHF. The bases are TGTGCCAGCAGTTTGAGAAGTAATTCACCCCTCCACTTT.